These 8 T cell receptor beta chains were all obtained from the same sample, sequenced in a study of T cells in women clearing cervical HPV infection. Produced via immunoSEQ multiplex PCR; TCRdb's table is partial and in-frame only. Its table lists under 25,000 clones. The sample was blood buffy coat. These receptors were taken from a woman between 18 and 69 years old with a cervical HPV16 infection that either progressed to CIN3+ or cleared (not recorded which).

Remarks on this clone: The read is 3 residues too short to cover the CDR3 end, so that end is filled in from the germline J gene. The chain recombines TRBV20-1 with TRBJ1-1; tentative D call: TRBD1 (5 bases). The CDR3 extends over 15 amino acids. Trimming pared 3 bases from V and 2 bases from J, leaving 16 bases between. Germline CDR1 and CDR2: DFQATT and SNEGSKA (reference sequence). The sequenced CDR3 bases are TGCAGTGCTAGTAGCGGCAGGGTCGGTAACACTGAA. Its translation: CSASSGRVGNTE. The CDR3, in full, reads CSASSGRVGNTEAFF.

Turning to this clone: The sequenced fragment ends 3 residues before the CDR3 boundary, so the rest is inferred from the germline J gene. The J gene is TRBJ1-1, the V gene TRBV27; 7 bases match TRBD1. Losses at the gene ends were 5 bases for V and 6 bases for J; bases not matched to a gene: 9. CDR3 size: 14 residues. Germline assignment: CDR1 MNHEY and CDR2 SMNVEV (reference sequence). Incomplete CDR3 DNA: TGTGCCAGCAGTCCCCCGACAGGGAGGCCTGAA. Protein sequence: CASSPPTGRPE. The whole CDR3 region reads CASSPPTGRPEAFF.

Concerning this clone itself: The read stops 3 residues short of the end of the CDR3; the missing end is completed from the germline J gene. The rearrangement joins TRBV19 to TRBJ1-6; D uncertain. Germline CDR1 is LNHDA and CDR2 is SQIVND (reference sequence). Trimming took 2 bases from V and 0 from J, leaving 8 bases between them. The CDR3 spans 16 residues. This CDR3 reads CASSISGSSYNSPLHF. The DNA read from the CDR3 is TGTGCCAGTAGTATATCGGGGAGCTCCTATAATTCACCC. Full variable domain (remainder filled in from reference TRBV19 and TRBJ1-6): DGGITQSPKYLFRKEGQNVTLSCEQNLNHDAMYWYRQDPGQGLRLIYYSQIVNDFQKGDIAEGYSVSREKKESFPLTVTSAQKNPTAFYLCASSISGSSYNSPLHFGNGTRLTVT.

For this clone: From the germline J gene comes the end of the CDR3, since the read stops 3 residues before it. The V and J genes are TRBV2 and TRBJ1-1; D unresolved. This CDR3 comprises 11 residues. Germline-derived CDR1 and CDR2 are SNHLY and FYNNEI. The covered CDR3 bases are TGTGCCAGCAGACTCGAAGCCAAA. The encoded protein is CASRLEAK. The whole CDR3 region reads CASRLEAKAFF.

Details on this clone: Read coverage stops 3 residues before the CDR3 terminus; the germline J gene supplies the remainder. The rearrangement joins TRBV7-8 to TRBJ1-5; 7 nucleotides align to TRBD1. The V and J ends lost 2 bases and 4 bases, in that order; junction bases with no gene match: 8. Germline CDR1 is SGHVS and CDR2 is FQNEAQ. This CDR3 has 16 amino acids. CDR3 amino acids: CASSLLRGDSNQPQHF. The part of the CDR3 DNA that was read is TGTGCCAGCAGCTTACTCAGGGGGGATTCTAATCAGCCC.

As regards this clone: The read falls 3 residues short of the CDR3 end, and the missing part is taken from the germline J gene. The chain employs TRBV14 and TRBJ2-1; 10 nucleotides match TRBD2. The CDR3 length is 15 residues. The V segment lost 4 bases and the J segment 7 bases; nucleotides outside the gene matches: 7. Germline CDR1 is SGHDN and CDR2 is FVKESK. This chain's CDR3 is CASSLSGGARNEQFF. Partial CDR3 DNA: TGTGCCAGCAGCCTCAGCGGGGGGGCTCGAAATGAG. The variable domain in full, completed from reference TRBV14 and TRBJ2-1, reads EAGVTQFPSHSVIEKGQTVTLRCDPISGHDNLYWYRRVMGKEIKFLLHFVKESKQDESGMPNNRFLAERTGGTYSTLKVQPAELEDSGVYFCASSLSGGARNEQFFGPGTRLTVL.

A remark on this clone: Sequencing ends 3 residues short of the CDR3 end; the germline J gene provides the rest. The chain is built from TRBV2 and TRBJ1-3, with 7 bases lining up with TRBD1. Germline V lookup: CDR1 SNHLY, CDR2 FYNNEI. The CDR3 has 14 amino acids. After removal of 5 bases from V and 1 base from J, the junction contained 2 bases not matched to a gene. The covered CDR3 bases are TGTGCCAGCAGTCTGACAGGGTCTGGAAACACC. Protein sequence: CASSLTGSGNT. The entire CDR3 is CASSLTGSGNTIYF. Looking up the rest from reference TRBV2 and TRBJ1-3 gives the full variable domain: EPEVTQTPSHQVTQMGQEVILRCVPISNHLYFYWYRQILGQKVEFLVSFYNNEISEKSEIFDDQFSVERPDGSNFTLKIRSTKLEDSAMYFCASSLTGSGNTIYFGEGSWLTVV.

As concerns this clone: The read halts 3 residues ahead of the CDR3 end, with the missing end drawn from the germline J gene. The chain carries TRBV18 and TRBJ1-6, with D unresolved. V lost 2 bases, J lost 5 bases, and 19 bases lay in between. Germline CDR1 and CDR2: KGHSH and LQKENI. The CDR3 loop spans 18 amino acids. The CDR3 loop is CASSPELIRYQDNSPLHF. The covered CDR3 bases are TGTGCCAGCTCACCAGAGCTGATCCGGTATCAGGATAATTCACCC. The full variable domain, completed using reference TRBV18 and TRBJ1-6, is NAGVMQNPRHLVRRRGQEARLRCSPMKGHSHVYWYRQLPEEGLKFMVYLQKENIIDESGMPKERFSAEFPKEGPSILRIQQVVRGDSAAYFCASSPELIRYQDNSPLHFGNGTRLTVT.